Many counts were recorded for the clone carrying this TCR beta chain. Its antigen is not identified. The sample comes from a study of identical twins. Notes on the study in general: With beta out-of-frame sequences, excess sharing by twins was weaker. Twin pairs' shared out-of-frame alpha sequences were enriched in low generation probability.

This CDR3 is 14 amino acids long. V was shortened by 1 base and J by 2 bases, with 6 bases between the two germline ends. CDR1 is LGHDT and CDR2 is YNNKEL in the germline V gene (reference sequence). Template switching supplied a universal primer site; unique molecular identifiers were carried on the cDNA. TCRdb re-called the 5' RACE reads with MiXCR, one entry per CDR3 protein. Among roughly 250,000 distinct CDR3 sequences listed, about an eighth were seen once. This clonotype was obtained from a woman aged 18-29 years in good health. The chain carries TRBV3-1 and TRBJ1-5; D is uncertain. Input material: memory (CD45RO+) T cells sorted from blood. In nucleotides, the CDR3 is TGTGCCAGCAGCCAAGCTGGGGGCAATCAGCCCCAGCATTTT. Amino acid sequence: CASSQAGGNQPQHF.